What follows describes a single TCR beta chain. The target of this receptor is not known. There are no base qualities to consult, and no much larger clone falls within one base. The data were taken from a study of long-term antiretroviral therapy in people with HIV (dated by TCRdb to between 2021 and 2024). In the study overall: Collection of the earliest samples took place about a decade ahead of the 2015 WHO recommendation for immediate ART, at a time when ART was typically delayed until CD4 counts fell. Of the 30 participants with HIV, fewer than twelve were female. A total of around 190 cryopreserved PBMC samples came from approximately 30 adults with confirmed HIV infection and were collected serially over a mean of approximately 6 years (range 1-12). Whether ART initiation and durable HIV suppression were associated with changes in peripheral blood TRB repertoire composition and diversity was tested in a retrospective serial study. Test extractions of a monoclonal T-cell line alongside approximately 34 polyclonal samples showed no cross-contamination during QIAcube processing.

The CDR3, cysteine through phenylalanine, is 17 amino acids long. Here the CDR3 DNA is all that survives: 51 bases in frame from base 1. V sheds 2 bases and J sheds 3 bases, leaving 15 bases between their ends. The full study reports these points: Owing to limited PBMC availability, only the TCR beta chain was sequenced, without alpha chain pairing. Inferences about post-ART repertoire changes are limited because no data were available on ART adherence, viral resistance or therapy changes. A significant increase in TRB diversity was found to be associated with ART initiation, although TRB diversity was observed to remain significantly below that of transplant donor controls even after long-term ART. Expanded TRB clones identified before ART initiation dominated the repertoire across all time points, though the dominance fluctuated and decreased in many PLHIV after ART. HIV repertoires had narrower CDR3 length ranges than controls, and the network structure suggested an antigen-experienced repertoire that shifted only slightly toward naive after ART. Because cell numbers in pre-ART samples were limited, unsorted PBMC were profiled instead of sorted CD4+ and CD8+ T cells. The samples were dated from the mid-2000s to the late 2010s, and the ART regimens that were used may be less effective than current ART regimens.

To be included, a participant needed at least one PBMC sample from before ART initiation plus at least two post-ART samples. Treatment was received in the United States of America by all participants with HIV. Cryopreserved samples of about 1-11 million PBMC were thawed and washed before DNA extraction. At the time of the earliest PBMC sample for each participant with HIV, ages ranged from about 23 to 60 years. PBMC samples from each participant spanned 1-4 timepoints before ART initiation and 2-8 timepoints after ART initiation, with a median of 7 samples. Serial HIV viral load, CD4+ T-cell count, ART history and demographic data were obtained for every participant. Using a Qiagen kit on a QIAcube, genomic DNA was extracted from unsorted PBMC, with samples processed in batches of 12. The immunoSEQ hsTCRB v3.0 assay was used at survey level resolution to sequence the TRB variable region. The targeted TRB sequencing depth was 40,000-50,000 T-cell genomes per sample. Pooled TRB libraries were sequenced on an Illumina MiSeq with a v3 150-cycle kit. In the source study's methods: Analysis of repertoires was carried out in R inside a reproducible Nextflow workflow spanning QC, data transformation and analysis. LymphoSeq2, an R package for AIRR-Seq data exploration, was used to implement custom analyses. Several samples yielding fewer than 5000 total TRB sequences were excluded, leaving 188 analyzed HIV repertoires. Among the approximately 180 HIV repertoires that were kept, roughly 59 were collected before ART initiation and over 120 were collected after ART initiation. Repertoires were downsampled to 5000 TRB nucleotide sequences, and summary statistics were averaged over 100 downsampling iterations. The analysis kept only TRB sequences whose CDR3 regions were at least seven amino acids long. Diversity was assessed using a clonality score derived from Shannon entropy and using the Gini coefficient. Repertoire networks linked the top 5000 CDR3 amino acid sequences whenever two sequences differed by an edit distance of one. GLIPH2 predicted antigen specificity groups and MHC restriction for TRB CDR3 amino acid sequences. Known CMV, EBV, HIV or tissue antigen associations were flagged by matching CDR3 amino acid sequences against VDJdb and McPAS-TCR. Pre-ART, post-ART and control groups were compared with Wilcoxon signed-rank tests and Holm-Bonferroni correction. TCRdb provides this immuneACCESS table in a form limited to in-frame rearrangements. Some clones are lacking; in checked studies, under half of them reflect an unresolved V gene, and why the rest are absent is not known. V and J calls and clone size follow that table, whereas D and trimming were derived from the DNA. This sample is represented by approximately 20,000 clones; 87% of them were singletons. Around 4% of the sample is held by the ten biggest clonotypes.

The specimen was unsorted PBMCs, collected 2.1 years after starting antiretroviral therapy. This chain is built from TRBV5-3 and TRBJ1-6; too little of a D gene remains to name it. TRBV5-3 is an ORF; its function is uncertain. The receptor was derived from a young man with HIV. The CDR3: CARSLNPPRIYNSPLHF. In nucleotides, the sequence is TGTGCCAGAAGCTTAAACCCCCCGCGGATCTATAATTCACCCCTCCACTTT.